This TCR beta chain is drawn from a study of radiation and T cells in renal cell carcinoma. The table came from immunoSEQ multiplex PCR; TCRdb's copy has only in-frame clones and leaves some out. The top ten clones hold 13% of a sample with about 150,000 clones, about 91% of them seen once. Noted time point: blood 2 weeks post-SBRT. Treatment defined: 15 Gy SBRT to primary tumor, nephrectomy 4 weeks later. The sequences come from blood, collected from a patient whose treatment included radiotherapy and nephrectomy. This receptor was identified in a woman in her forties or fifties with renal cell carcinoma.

Here the CDR3 DNA reads TGCAGCGTTAGACAGGGAGGGGGCTACACCTTC. Amino acids: CSVRQGGGYTF. The chain recombines TRBV29-1 with TRBJ1-2, with 7 bases fitting TRBD1. J gave up 8 bases and V 5 bases, and 5 bases lay outside the gene matches. The CDR3 consists of 11 residues. Germline CDR1 and CDR2: SQVTM and ANQGSEA.